Each of the 30 T cell receptor beta chains below was sequenced from the same sample in a study of breast tumors, draining lymph nodes, adjacent tissues. TCRdb re-called the multiplex PCR reads through MiXCR, storing one row per CDR3 protein. The data hold 70,000 to 95,000 distinct CDR3 sequences, with around 20% observed a single time. Breast cancer patients provided tissue from their axillary draining lymph nodes. Material for sequencing was axillary lymph node tissue. The receptors shown here come from a female donor with breast cancer. Some clones in this sample may be carry-over from other donors' samples.

This clonotype was recorded many times. The V gene is TRBV20-1, the J gene TRBJ1-2, with a possible D match to TRBD1 (5 bases). The CDR3 runs to 12 residues. In germline, CDR1 is DFQATT, CDR2 SNEGSKA (reference sequence). V lost 3 bases, J lost 4 bases, and 9 bases lay in between. Here the CDR3 reads CSASRASYGYTF. As DNA, the CDR3 is TGCAGTGCTAGCAGGGCCTCCTATGGCTACACCTTC.

The chain is built from TRBV28 and TRBJ1-2; D might be TRBD1 (5 bases). Germline V CDR1 and CDR2: MDHEN, SYDVKM. V shed 5 bases and J shed 4 bases, with 11 bases lying between them. This CDR3 is 13 amino acids long. CDR3 nucleotide sequence: TGTGCCAGCAGTATCCAGGGTAGCTATGGCTACACCTTC. This encodes CASSIQGSYGYTF.

This clonotype was counted at least ten times. V and J are TRBV30 and TRBJ2-5, with 15 bases fitting TRBD2. The CDR3 runs 15 residues. CDR1 and CDR2 from the germline V gene are GTSNPN and SVGIG (reference sequence). Trimming removed 3 bases from V and 4 bases from J; junction bases left unmatched: 3. The CDR3 protein is CAWREGLAGGETQYF. The CDR3 nucleotides are TGTGCCTGGAGGGAGGGACTAGCGGGAGGAGAGACCCAGTACTTC.

This clonotype has a count of ten or more. V gene TRBV19 combines with J gene TRBJ2-1; 11 bases align to TRBD1. The ends lost 5 bases at V and 4 bases at J; junction bases unmatched: 4. The germline V gene encodes CDR1 LNHDA and CDR2 SQIVND (reference sequence). The CDR3 is made up of 15 amino acids. The CDR3: CASSLDRGRYNEQFF. The CDR3 DNA sequence: TGTGCCAGTAGTTTGGACAGGGGGCGATACAATGAGCAGTTCTTC.

The chain is built from TRBV6-5 and TRBJ2-5; D is possibly TRBD2 (6 bases). V was pared by 8 bases and J by 7 bases, with 17 bases between. The CDR3 is 13 residues long. Germline CDR1 and CDR2: MNHEY and SVGAGI. DNA for the CDR3: TGTGCCAGCGCGTGGAGGGATTGGGGGACCCAGTACTTC. Its translation is CASAWRDWGTQYF.

This clonotype was found many times. The genes are TRBV5-4 and TRBJ2-5; 9 bases fit TRBD1. The CDR3 totals 14 residues. Germline V lookup: CDR1 SGHNT, CDR2 YYREEE (reference sequence). V dropped 4 bases and J dropped 3; count of bases not matched to a gene: 4. The CDR3 protein is CASSPGTGKETQYF. DNA of the CDR3: TGTGCCAGCAGCCCAGGGACAGGGAAAGAGACCCAGTACTTC.

Worth noting for this clonotype: A read error is possible here, since a much larger clone lies one base away. The rearrangement links TRBV5-6 to TRBJ2-7, with 10 bases matching TRBD1. Germline V gene data show CDR1 as SGHDT and CDR2 as YYEEEE. This CDR3 is built from 14 residues. J gave up 6 bases and V 2 bases, and 5 bases lay outside the gene matches. The CDR3 sequence: CASSFRDRGCEQYF. The CDR3 DNA is TGTGCCAGCAGCTTCCGGGACAGGGGCTGCGAGCAGTACTTC.

This clonotype was seen repeatedly, ten times or more. This chain uses TRBV20-1 with TRBJ2-3; no firm D call. The germline CDR1 and CDR2 sequences are DFQATT and SNEGSKA (reference sequence). CDR3 size: 13 residues. Deletions cut 1 base from V and 2 bases from J, with 7 bases between. CDR3 sequence (DNA): TGCAGTGCTAGAGTCCTAGACACAGATACGCAGTATTTT. As protein: CSARVLDTDTQYF.

Many counts were recorded for this clonotype. The J gene is TRBJ2-1, the V gene TRBV19, with TRBD2 identical over 9 bases. Germline CDR1 reads LNHDA; CDR2 reads SQIVND (reference sequence). The CDR3 is 15 amino acids. The V and J ends lost 7 bases and 3 bases, in that order; junction bases with no gene match: 7. CDR3 in amino acids: CASTGGRVDYNEQFF. The CDR3 nucleotides read TGTGCCAGTACAGGCGGGAGGGTAGACTACAATGAGCAGTTCTTC. The full variable domain, with the rest looked up from reference TRBV19 and TRBJ2-1, is DGGITQSPKYLFRKEGQNVTLSCEQNLNHDAMYWYRQDPGQGLRLIYYSQIVNDFQKGDIAEGYSVSREKKESFPLTVTSAQKNPTAFYLCASTGGRVDYNEQFFGPGTRLTVL.

The chain links TRBV3-1 to TRBJ2-1; 7 nucleotides agree with TRBD1. From germline, CDR1 is LGHDT and CDR2 YNNKEL (reference sequence). The CDR3 consists of 16 residues. V lost 3 bases, J lost 3 bases, and 8 bases stayed unmatched. DNA of the CDR3: TGTGCCAGCAGCCACCTCGGGACAGATCTCTACAATGAGCAGTTCTTC. Amino acid sequence: CASSHLGTDLYNEQFF.

This clonotype was seen ten or more times. This sequence joins TRBV6-6 and TRBJ2-7; maybe TRBD2 (5 bases). The CDR3 length is 14 residues. Trimming stripped 2 bases from V and 2 bases from J, with 10 bases between. Germline lookup yields CDR1 MNHNY and CDR2 SVGAGI (reference sequence). CDR3 loop: CASSYGGYTYEQYF. CDR3 coding DNA: TGTGCCAGCAGTTACGGCGGGTACACCTACGAGCAGTACTTC.

This clonotype was counted at least ten times. V usage is TRBV14 and J usage is TRBJ1-5; perhaps TRBD1 as D (5 bases). With 4 bases removed from V and 2 bases from J, the gap between germline ends came to 12 bases. CDR1 is SGHDN, CDR2 FVKESK, per germline. The CDR3 has 15 residues. CDR3 amino acids: CASSPIGAGNQPQHF. As DNA, the CDR3 is TGTGCCAGCAGCCCTATCGGGGCAGGCAATCAGCCCCAGCATTTT. The variable domain in full, completed from reference TRBV14 and TRBJ1-5, reads EAGVTQFPSHSVIEKGQTVTLRCDPISGHDNLYWYRRVMGKEIKFLLHFVKESKQDESGMPNNRFLAERTGGTYSTLKVQPAELEDSGVYFCASSPIGAGNQPQHFGDGTRLSIL.

This clonotype was picked up many times. This rearrangement joins TRBV7-2 to TRBJ2-5, with unresolved D. CDR3 length: 12 residues. The V gene lost 1 base and the J gene lost 6 bases, with 6 bases spanning the gap. The germline V gene encodes CDR1 SGHTA and CDR2 FQGNSA. The CDR3 DNA reads TGTGCCAGCAGCTTAGGAGAAAAGACCCAGTACTTC. Translated: CASSLGEKTQYF.

This clonotype was found many times. This chain connects TRBV20-1 to TRBJ2-1, with 7 bases matching TRBD2. After removal of 3 bases from V and 4 bases from J, the junction contained 9 bases not matched to a gene. Looked up from germline, CDR1 is DFQATT and CDR2 is SNEGSKA (reference sequence). The CDR3 covers 15 residues. CDR3 loop: CSASGGTKRYNEQFF. The CDR3 coding sequence is TGCAGTGCTAGCGGCGGGACTAAACGTTACAATGAGCAGTTCTTC.

This clonotype was detected ten times or more. The chain recombines TRBV6-5 with TRBJ2-5; D possibly matches TRBD1 or TRBD2 (6 bases each). V was cut by 8 bases and J by 5 bases, with 27 bases left in between. Germline V gene sequence: CDR1 MNHEY, CDR2 SVGAGI. CDR3 size: 17 residues. The CDR3 here is CASGGDTPGTEGETQYF. The CDR3 DNA sequence: TGTGCCAGCGGGGGCGACACTCCGGGGACTGAGGGGGAGACCCAGTACTTC.

This clonotype was detected ten times or more. Mismatch with germline at one junction end may stem from a read error. The chain uses TRBV7-7 and TRBJ2-5; 8 nucleotides match TRBD2. The CDR3 is 14 residues long. Germline-derived CDR1 and CDR2 are SSHAT and FNYEAQ (reference sequence). CDR3: CASSLGPGGETQYF. Here the CDR3 DNA reads TGTGCTAGCAGCTTAGGGCCGGGAGGGGAGACCCAGTACTTC.

This clonotype was recorded at least ten times. The chain has TRBV12-3 or TRBV12-4 and TRBJ2-7; a possible D gene is TRBD1 (6 bases). The V and J ends lost 2 bases and 3 bases respectively, with 8 bases between them. CDR3 size: 13 residues. The CDR3 here is CASSLSQGYEQYF. The CDR3 nucleotides read TGTGCCAGCAGTTTATCACAGGGCTACGAGCAGTACTTC.

This clonotype was recorded at least ten times. The rearrangement joins TRBV14 to TRBJ1-4; 7 positions agree with TRBD1. The CDR3 totals 16 residues. In germline, CDR1 is SGHDN, CDR2 FVKESK. J lost 5 bases, V lost 4 bases, and 10 bases had no gene match. CDR3 in DNA: TGTGCCAGCAGCCGGTACAGGGGCGCAAAGAATGAAAAACTGTTTTTT. It specifies CASSRYRGAKNEKLFF.

The V call is TRBV20-1, the J call TRBJ2-7; TRBD1 aligns across 8 bases. CDR1 and CDR2 (germline): DFQATT, SNEGSKA (reference sequence). V gave up 1 base and J gave up 3 bases; unmatched junction bases: 8. CDR3 size: 15 residues. The chain's CDR3 is CSARGDRSFDYEQYF. The CDR3, as DNA: TGCAGTGCTAGAGGGGACAGGAGCTTTGACTACGAGCAGTACTTC.

This clonotype was counted many times. Mismatch with germline at one junction end may stem from a read error. The chain links TRBV6-1 to TRBJ2-3, with TRBD2 matching 7 bases. In germline, CDR1 is MNHNS, CDR2 SASEGT. The CDR3 sequence is 15 residues long. CDR3 DNA sequence: TGTGCCAGCAGCGAAGCGGGGCCAAGCACAGATACGCAGTATTTT. This encodes CASSEAGPSTDTQYF.

Many counts were recorded for this clonotype. V and J are TRBV6-5 and TRBJ2-1; a weak D match, TRBD2 (6 bases). The CDR3 covers 14 residues. In germline, CDR1 is MNHEY, CDR2 SVGAGI. Trimming took off 7 bases at V and 1 base at J, with 11 bases between the two ends. Here the CDR3 DNA reads TGTGCCAGCACGGGGGACCTTTCCTACAATGAGCAGTTCTTC. Protein: CASTGDLSYNEQFF.

This clonotype was recorded many times. This chain links TRBV20-1 with TRBJ2-1; 12 bases fit TRBD2. The junction had 4 bases not matched to a gene; V was cut back by 1 base and J by 6 bases. Germline lookup yields CDR1 DFQATT and CDR2 SNEGSKA (reference sequence). The CDR3 length is 15 residues. The CDR3 spells CSARGRTSGTNEQFF. In DNA, the CDR3 is TGCAGTGCTAGAGGGCGGACTAGCGGGACCAATGAGCAGTTCTTC.

This clonotype was counted at least ten times. The CDR3 region is CASSSQRNTGELFF. In DNA, the CDR3 is TGCGCCAGCAGCTCACAGCGGAACACCGGGGAGCTGTTTTTT. The chain links TRBV5-1 to TRBJ2-2; D ambiguous. CDR1 and CDR2 (germline): SGHRS, YFSETQ. This CDR3 comprises 14 residues. V lost 3 bases and J 1 base, leaving 7 bases between the germline ends.

This chain uses TRBV11-2 with TRBJ2-2; D is unresolved. The CDR3 has 22 amino acids. V was cut by 3 bases and J by 2 bases, with 31 bases left in between. Germline V CDR1 and CDR2: SGHAT, FQNNGV. In DNA form, the CDR3 reads TGTGCCAGCAGCTTCTTCCCCGAGGCAGGCACGCTTAACCAACTTAACACCGGGGAGCTGTTTTTT. It translates to CASSFFPEAGTLNQLNTGELFF.

This clonotype has ten or more counts. The rearrangement links TRBV20-1 to TRBJ1-3; TRBD1 matches at 8 bases. Losses at the gene ends were 6 bases for V and 3 bases for J; bases not matched to a gene: 7. The CDR3 is made up of 14 amino acids. Germline-derived CDR1 and CDR2 are DFQATT and SNEGSKA (reference sequence). This CDR3 is CSATQGAIGNTIYF. DNA of the CDR3: TGCAGTGCGACCCAGGGGGCGATTGGAAACACCATATATTTT.

This clonotype was found many times. The chain combines TRBV6-2 or TRBV6-3 with TRBJ2-7, with D tentatively TRBD2 (7 bases). Per germline, CDR1 MNHEY and CDR2 SVGEGT. Trimming shortened V by 10 bases and J by 2 bases, and 15 bases separated the two germline ends. The CDR3 contains 13 residues. The CDR3 protein is CATNRGGPYEQYF. The CDR3 region has the DNA TGTGCCACCAATAGGGGGGGGCCCTACGAGCAGTACTTC.

This clonotype was observed at least ten times. The chain is built from TRBV7-9 and TRBJ2-5, with 11 bases lining up with TRBD2. This CDR3 has 15 amino acids. Germline trimming cut 5 bases from V and 2 bases from J; bases unmatched to any gene: 4. Germline loops: CDR1 SEHNR, CDR2 FQNEAQ (reference sequence). The CDR3 sequence: CASSHGTSGQETQYF. For the CDR3, the DNA is TGTGCCAGCAGCCACGGGACTAGCGGACAAGAGACCCAGTACTTC.

In its sample, this clonotype was seen many times. The chain couples TRBV20-1 to TRBJ2-7, with D tentatively TRBD2 (6 bases). The CDR3 length is 10 residues. From germline, CDR1 is DFQATT and CDR2 SNEGSKA (reference sequence). V lost 7 bases, J lost 3 bases, and 7 bases lay in between. The CDR3 protein is CSGGDYEQYF. In DNA, the CDR3 is TGCAGTGGGGGGGACTACGAGCAGTACTTC.

This clonotype has at least ten counts. The rearrangement joins TRBV6-5 to TRBJ2-2; a weak D match, TRBD2 (5 bases). Trimming stripped 2 bases from V and 5 bases from J, with 18 bases between. Germline assignment: CDR1 MNHEY and CDR2 SVGAGI. The CDR3 is 17 residues long. The CDR3 is CASSYAGLGRGTGELFF. DNA for the CDR3: TGTGCCAGCAGTTACGCTGGTCTGGGAAGAGGGACCGGGGAGCTGTTTTTT.

The CDR3: CASSRLAGRETQYF. The DNA of the CDR3 is TGTGCCAGCAGTCGACTAGCGGGGAGGGAGACCCAGTACTTC. The chain has TRBV6-5 and TRBJ2-5; TRBD2 matches at 11 bases. The trim removed 5 bases at V and 5 bases at J, leaving 4 bases unmatched. The germline CDR1 and CDR2 sequences are MNHEY and SVGAGI. The CDR3 runs to 14 residues.